Listed here is a single T cell receptor beta chain. Its specificity is not known. V lost 10 bases, J lost 15 bases, and 25 bases lay in between. Germline V gene data show CDR1 as ENHRY and CDR2 as SYGVKD. This CDR3 is 13 amino acids long. Amplified regions were TCR beta CDR3 sequences from RNA transcripts. HTBI primers drove first-round RT-PCR of the TCR CDR3. Using its own MiXCR run on the multiplex PCR reads, TCRdb lists one record per CDR3 protein. The repertoire holds 500,000 to 800,000 distinct CDR3 sequences, with about 45% as singletons. The sample belongs to a study of T cells in Graves' hyperthyroidism and ophthalmopathy. Study-level points and caveats: Model output signaled ophthalmopathy a median roughly six months ahead of onset.

The material sequenced was peripheral blood or thyroid tissue (not recorded which). This TCR came from an adult man with Graves' disease, either hyperthyroidism or ophthalmopathy (not recorded which). The V gene is TRBV10-3, the J gene TRBJ1-5; the D gene is possibly TRBD1 (6 bases). The CDR3 DNA follows: TGTGCCAGCAGCTTACACTCAACAGGGTTCGGGCATTTT. Translated: CASSLHSTGFGHF.